A selection of T cell receptor beta chains follows, all from one sample in a study of technical replicates of blood from a few donors. Measured with immunoSEQ multiplex PCR; TCRdb has only the in-frame clones, and not every one. The sample has approximately 65,000 clones; around 86% are singletons. The sequenced sample was PBMCs. Receptors were obtained from a human donor in good health. Some clones in this sample may be carry-over from other donors' samples. Both conserved end residues are part of each CDR3. Only some rows state a clone size, as once, few, many or a class for expanded clones.

TRBV4-2 | NA | CASSQPSGSTDTQYF
TRBV5-4 | NA | CASSLAPGDYGYTF
TRBV2 | NA | CASSELVLSSGGAAPSTGELFF
TRBV14 | NA | CASSQPGQLPVGYTF
TRBV7-2 | NA | CASSLDGTGSQPQHF
TRBV19 | NA | CASRIGGESAYGYTF
TRBV30 | once | CAWTSGLRYNEQFF
TRBV2 | NA | CASSEMLGQYNSPLHF
TRBV5-1 | NA | CASSSNDRGEQYF
TRBV29-1 | NA | CSVHSGYGYTF
TRBV7-9 | NA | CASSPQTGGVDNQPQHF
TRBV2 | NA | CASSAGMEQPQHF
TRBV6-5 | NA | CASSYNRKTNTGELFF
TRBV7-9 | few | CASSLGDRASLRSF
TRBV2 | NA | CASRWEAPSSPLHF
TRBV4-3 | once | CASSQDRSNTEAFF
TRBV7-8 | NA | CASSFSGETQYF
TRBV19 | NA | CASSSQGGDNSPLHF
TRBV18 | NA | CASSPRQVATNEKLFF
TRBV7-8 | NA | CASSSTGRQGSRNEQFF
TRBV5-4 | once | CASSLGGTGAYNEQFF
TRBV4-3 | NA | CASSRGQPEKLFF
TRBV10-2 | once | CASSDPGGKSVTEAFF
TRBV7-2 | once | CASSLSGGREKLFF
TRBV9 | NA | CASSKSDFQETQYF
TRBV5-1 | NA | CASSNTGGADTQYF
TRBV4-2 | NA | CASSQDVGTGDEKLFF
TRBV7-6 | NA | CASSLAGGLAGYNEQFF
TRBV21-1 | NA | CASSKNPRTGANSYEQYF
TRBV7-8 | NA | CASSPNRGGVITDTQYF
TRBV2 | NA | CASSLREKNIQYF
TRBV7-9 | NA | CASSLDRGVGTEAFF
TRBV10-3 | NA | CAISRASSYEQYF
TRBV4-2 | NA | CASSQALLGFTGANVLTF
TRBV4-3 | NA | CASSQDRTGGAYGYTF
TRBV15 | NA | CATSSGTGGGNEQFF
TRBV5-8 | NA | CASSLNQGGADTQYF
TRBV7-8 | once | CASSPVVGPDTQYF
TRBV7-3 | once | CASSYSGGRDTQYF
TRBV30 | NA | CAWSASRFTIYF
TRBV4-3 | NA | CASSQELGTGVEKLFF
TRBV7-2 | NA | CASSLVGQTRGALHF
TRBV4-1 | NA | CASSPSGRGRETQYF
TRBV6-5 | NA | CASSPQGSNSPLHF
TRBV4-3 | NA | CASSRRGGWTGELFF
TRBV2 | NA | CASSERDRSGEAFF
TRBV7-8 | few | CASSPPREDTQYF
TRBV5-4 | NA | CASRGGLNTEAFF
TRBV6-1 | NA | CASNQGPSSYNEQFF
TRBV7-2 | NA | CASSRGWNGYQPQHF
TRBV6-5 | NA | CASSWTGGGNYGYTF
TRBV19 | once | CASSIGQWSREQFF
TRBV4-3 | NA | CASSQGNSGGADTQYF
TRBV10-3 | few | CAISDRWLAGGSEQYF
TRBV5-1 | few | CASSLGQGRHEQFF
TRBV28 | NA | CASNLPGFYGYTF
TRBV7-9 | NA | CASSYNRGSDEQYF